This T cell receptor beta chain was recovered during a study of blood T cell repertoires in COVID-19. As for the study in general: There were acute and convalescent COVID-19 samples, and they came from the United States, Italy and Spain. The analysed material was cDNA or gDNA that came from T cells, B-cell-depleted T cells, or PBMCs.

How the authors handled the data: Estimation of nucleated cell counts was performed using reference gene primer amplification. Sequencing was performed with immunoSEQ multiplex PCR; in TCRdb, only in-frame clones are kept and a portion is missing. V and J calls plus clone size are reproduced from that table; the DNA served to infer D and trimming. The table lists some 58,000 clones, approximately 80% of them singletons, with roughly 29% in the top ten. The CDR3 length is 13 residues. V shed 6 bases and J shed 3 bases, with 12 bases lying between them. This clone was observed once. The rearrangement links TRBV12-3 or TRBV12-4 to TRBJ2-7, with D tentatively TRBD2 (5 bases). The sequencing sample was made of peripheral blood. The clonotype was recovered from a man between 60 and 75 years old with COVID-19, enrolled during active disease. The CDR3 loop reads CASRLSAGYEQYF. The CDR3 DNA reads TGTGCCAGCAGATTAAGCGCGGGCTACGAGCAGTACTTC.